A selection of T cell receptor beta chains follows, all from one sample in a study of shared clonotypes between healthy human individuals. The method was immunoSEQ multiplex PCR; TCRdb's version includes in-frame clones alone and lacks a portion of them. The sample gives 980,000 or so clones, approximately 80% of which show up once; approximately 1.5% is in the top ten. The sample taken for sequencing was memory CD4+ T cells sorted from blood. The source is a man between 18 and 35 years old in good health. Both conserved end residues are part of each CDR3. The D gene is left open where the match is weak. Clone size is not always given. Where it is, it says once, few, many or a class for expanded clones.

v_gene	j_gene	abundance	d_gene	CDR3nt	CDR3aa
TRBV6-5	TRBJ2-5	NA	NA	TGTGCCAGCAGTTCAACACCCTTCCAAGAGACCCAGTACTTC	CASSSTPFQETQYF
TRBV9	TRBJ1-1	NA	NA	TGTGCCAGCAGCGTAGGGACCGTAGGGAACACTGAAGCTTTCTTT	CASSVGTVGNTEAFF
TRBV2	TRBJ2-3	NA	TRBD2	TGTGCCATCGCTGGACTAGCGGGGGGAACAAGAGCAGATACGCAGTATTTT	CAIAGLAGGTRADTQYF
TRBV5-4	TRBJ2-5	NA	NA	TGTGCCAGCCGCAACCCACCGGACTGGGAGACCCAGTACTTC	CASRNPPDWETQYF
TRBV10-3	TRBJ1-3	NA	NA	TGTGCCGCGTCCCTCGGAAATGGAAACACCATATATTTT	CAASLGNGNTIYF
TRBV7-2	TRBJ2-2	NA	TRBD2	TGTGCCAGCAGCTCCCCGACTAGCTCGGCCGGGGAGCTGTTTTTT	CASSSPTSSAGELFF
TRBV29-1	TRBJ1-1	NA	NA	TGCAGCGTTAGGACACCTAACACTGAAGCTTTCTTT	CSVRTPNTEAFF
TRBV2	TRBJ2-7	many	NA	TGTGCCAGCAGTGAAGCGCTCGGGTTTGGCAACTCCTACGAGCAGTACTTC	CASSEALGFGNSYEQYF
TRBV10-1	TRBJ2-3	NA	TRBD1	TGCGCCAGCAGTGACCCCAAGACAGGGGCCCCAGATACGCAGTATTTT	CASSDPKTGAPDTQYF
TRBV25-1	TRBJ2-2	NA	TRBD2	TGTGCCAGCAGTGACCCCCGAGGCGGGGGGGCCCACGGGGAGCTGTTTTTT	CASSDPRGGGAHGELFF
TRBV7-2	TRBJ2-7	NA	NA	TGTGCCAGCAGCTTAGTGTCGGGCGACTACGAGCAGTACTTC	CASSLVSGDYEQYF
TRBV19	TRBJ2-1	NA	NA	TGTGCCAGTACCCGGGGAGGCAGGTCTAATGAGCAGTTCTTC	CASTRGGRSNEQFF
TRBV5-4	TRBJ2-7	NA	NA	TGTGCCAGCAGCTCGGCGGGCGCCTCCTACGAGCAGTACTTC	CASSSAGASYEQYF
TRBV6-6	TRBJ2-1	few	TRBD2	TGTGCCAGCAGCAGACTAGCGGGGGGAAACAATGAGCAGTTCTTC	CASSRLAGGNNEQFF
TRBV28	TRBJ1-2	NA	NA	TGTGCCAGCAGACGCGCTCCTCTTTGGGGCTACACCTTC	CASRRAPLWGYTF
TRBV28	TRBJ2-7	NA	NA	TGTGCCAGCAGTCCCCAGGGGGGGCTCTCCTACGAGCAGTACTTC	CASSPQGGLSYEQYF
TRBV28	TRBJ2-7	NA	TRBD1	TGTGCCAGCAGCTTAGGCGGGACAGGCTCCTACGAGCAGTACTTC	CASSLGGTGSYEQYF
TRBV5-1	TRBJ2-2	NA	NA	TGCGCCAGCAGGGTGGGGTCTGCTGGCGGGGAGCTGTTTTTT	CASRVGSAGGELFF
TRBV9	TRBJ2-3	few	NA	TGTGCCAGCAGCGCCGGGGCATCCCTCCATACGCAGTATTTT	CASSAGASLHTQYF
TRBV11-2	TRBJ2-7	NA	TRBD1	TGTGCCAGCAGCTTGGCCGGGACAGCGTACTACGAGCAGTACTTC	CASSLAGTAYYEQYF
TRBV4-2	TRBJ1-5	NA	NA	TGTGCCAGCAGCCAAGATGACCGGGGGGCAGGCAATCAGCCCCAGCATTTT	CASSQDDRGAGNQPQHF
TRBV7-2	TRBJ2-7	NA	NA	TGTGCCAGCAGCCAATACAGGGACGCCGAGCAGTACTTC	CASSQYRDAEQYF
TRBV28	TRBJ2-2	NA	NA	TGTGCCAGCAGTTTTCGGAACACCGGGGAGCTGTTTTTT	CASSFRNTGELFF
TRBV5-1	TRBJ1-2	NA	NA	TGCGCCAGCAGCTTGCAGACAGGCAACTATGGCTACACCTTC	CASSLQTGNYGYTF
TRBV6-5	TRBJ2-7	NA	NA	TGTGCCAGCAGTATACAGGGGAGGGACTACGAGCAGTACTTC	CASSIQGRDYEQYF
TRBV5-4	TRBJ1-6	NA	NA	TGTGCCAGCAGGGACTGGGGGGCCCCGAATTCACCCCTCCACTTT	CASRDWGAPNSPLHF
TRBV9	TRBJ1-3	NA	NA	TGTGCCAGCAGCCCCCGGGAAAGTATTGGAAACACCATATATTTT	CASSPRESIGNTIYF
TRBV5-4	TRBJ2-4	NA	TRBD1	TGTGCCAGCAGCTCCTCCGGGACAGGGAAAAACATTCAGTACTTC	CASSSSGTGKNIQYF
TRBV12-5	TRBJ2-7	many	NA	TGTGCTAGTGTTTTAACCTACGAGCAGTACTTC	CASVLTYEQYF
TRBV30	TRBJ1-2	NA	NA	TGTGCCTGGAGCGTACAACGGGGGATCGGCTACACCTTC	CAWSVQRGIGYTF
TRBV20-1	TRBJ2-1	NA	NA	TGCAGTGCTGGCCTCGGGGATGAGCAGTTCTTC	CSAGLGDEQFF
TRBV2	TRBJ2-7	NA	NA	TGTGCCAGCAGGCTACAGGGAAAGCAGTACTTC	CASRLQGKQYF
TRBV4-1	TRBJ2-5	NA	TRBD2	TGCGCCAGCAGCCTGCGGGGGGGGTACCAAGAGACCCAGTACTTC	CASSLRGGYQETQYF
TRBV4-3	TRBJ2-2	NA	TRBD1	TGCGCCAGCAGCCAAGGGGCCTGGGGGACAGGGTACACCGGGGAGCTGTTTTTT	CASSQGAWGTGYTGELFF
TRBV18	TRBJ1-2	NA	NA	TGTGCCAGCTCACGCAAACAGAAGGAAGGGGACGGCTACACCTTC	CASSRKQKEGDGYTF
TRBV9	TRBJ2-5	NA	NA	TGTGCCAGCAGCGTCGGGGACTCAACAATGCGACAAGAGACCCAGTACTTC	CASSVGDSTMRQETQYF